This T cell receptor (beta chain) was captured in a study of molecular identifiers for immune sequencing clone quantification. This clonotype was counted a single time. Previously described methods and listed TCR primers were used for bulk TCR libraries. TCRdb itself ran the PCR reads through MiXCR, one entry per CDR3 protein. This sample yields 400,000 to 600,000 distinct CDR3 sequences, of which about a fifth are seen a single time; around 0.86% belongs to the top ten. The sample taken for sequencing was naive CD8+ T cells from blood, with Jurkat cell RNA spiked in. As to subset: FACS-sorted CD8+CD4-CCR7+CD45RA+ naive T cells. This receptor was identified in a human donor in good health. Some libraries in this study had Jurkat cell RNA spiked in.

CDR3 DNA: TGCGCCAGCAGCCAAGACAGCTTCACCGGGGAGCTGTTTTTT. Its protein product is CASSQDSFTGELFF. The chain recombines TRBV4-3 with TRBJ2-2; D is unclear. The germline CDR1 and CDR2 sequences are LGHNA and YSLEER. This CDR3 has 14 residues. The V end lost 0 bases, the J end lost 4 bases, and 6 bases lay between the germline ends.